This T cell receptor beta chain derives from a study of technical replicates of blood from several donors (dated by TCRdb to 2015 to 2018). Libraries were built with the immunoSEQ multiplex PCR assay. TCRdb carries this immuneACCESS record with in-frame sequences only. Its versions omit some clonotypes, under half of them owing to an unresolved V gene in the studies checked, with the rest unexplained. This sample is represented by tens of thousands of clones; 80% to 95% of them were singletons. The ten largest clones capture approximately 0.4% of the sample. Trimming at the junction amounts to 0 bases on V and 8 bases on J, and the germline ends lie 14 bases apart. CDR3 length: 14 amino acids, cysteine to phenylalanine. Only the CDR3 part of the read is kept: 42 bases, read in frame from the first base. Per the germline V gene, SGDLS is the CDR1 and YYNGEE is the CDR2. Notes on this clone: Its binding antigen is unknown. Per-base quality was not reported, and no clone a single base away is much larger than it.

This chain is built from TRBV9 and TRBJ1-2; TRBD1 is possibly the D segment (6 matching bases). The sequence derives from a human donor in good health. The source material was T cells isolated from PBMCs. The CDR3: CASSVAGDFDGYTF. The DNA is TGTGCCAGCAGCGTAGCAGGGGATTTTGACGGCTACACCTTC.